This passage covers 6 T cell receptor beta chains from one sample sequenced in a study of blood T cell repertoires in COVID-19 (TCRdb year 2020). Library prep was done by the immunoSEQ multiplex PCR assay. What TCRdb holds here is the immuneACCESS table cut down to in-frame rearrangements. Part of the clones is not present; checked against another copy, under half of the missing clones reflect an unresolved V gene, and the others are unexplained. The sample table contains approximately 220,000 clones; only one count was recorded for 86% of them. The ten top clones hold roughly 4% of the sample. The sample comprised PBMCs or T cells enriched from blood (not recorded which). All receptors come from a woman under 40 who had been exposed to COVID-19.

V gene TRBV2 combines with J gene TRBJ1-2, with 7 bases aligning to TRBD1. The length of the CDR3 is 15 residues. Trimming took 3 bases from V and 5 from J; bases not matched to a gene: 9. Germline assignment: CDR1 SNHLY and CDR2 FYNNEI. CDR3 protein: CASSDYSGTAYGYTF. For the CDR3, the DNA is TGTGCCAGCAGTGATTACTCCGGGACAGCATATGGCTACACCTTC.

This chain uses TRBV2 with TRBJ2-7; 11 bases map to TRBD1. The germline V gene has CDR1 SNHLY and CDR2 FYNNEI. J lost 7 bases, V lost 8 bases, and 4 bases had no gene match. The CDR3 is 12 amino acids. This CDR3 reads CASQGQGGEQYF. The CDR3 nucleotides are TGTGCCAGCCAGGGACAGGGGGGGGAGCAGTACTTC.

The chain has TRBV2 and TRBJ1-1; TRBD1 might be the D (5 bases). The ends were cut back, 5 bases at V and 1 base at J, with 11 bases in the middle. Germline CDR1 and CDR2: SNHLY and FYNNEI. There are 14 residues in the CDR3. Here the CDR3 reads CASSTIRENTEAFF. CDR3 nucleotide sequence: TGTGCCAGCAGTACCATCAGGGAGAACACTGAAGCTTTCTTT.

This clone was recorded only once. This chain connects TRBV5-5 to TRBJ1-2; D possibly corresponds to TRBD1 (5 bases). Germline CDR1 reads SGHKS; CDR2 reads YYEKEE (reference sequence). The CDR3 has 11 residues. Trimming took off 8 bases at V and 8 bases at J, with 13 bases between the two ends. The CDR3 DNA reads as TGTGCCAGTGGGGCGTTTAGCGGCTACACCTTC. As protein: CASGAFSGYTF.

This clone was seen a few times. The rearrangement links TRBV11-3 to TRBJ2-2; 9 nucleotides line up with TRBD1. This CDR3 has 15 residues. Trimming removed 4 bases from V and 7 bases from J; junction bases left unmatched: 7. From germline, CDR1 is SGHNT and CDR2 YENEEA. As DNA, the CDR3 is TGTGCCAGCAGCTCGGCAACAGGGGGCATCGGGGAGCTGTTTTTT. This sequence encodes CASSSATGGIGELFF.

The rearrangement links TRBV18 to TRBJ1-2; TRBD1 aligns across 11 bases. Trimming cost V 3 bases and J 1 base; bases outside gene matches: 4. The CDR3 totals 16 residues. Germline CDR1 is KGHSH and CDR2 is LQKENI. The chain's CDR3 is CASSPGQGGLNYGYTF. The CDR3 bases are TGTGCCAGCTCACCGGGACAGGGGGGCCTTAACTATGGCTACACCTTC. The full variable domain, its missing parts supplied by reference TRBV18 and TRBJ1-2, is NAGVMQNPRHLVRRRGQEARLRCSPMKGHSHVYWYRQLPEEGLKFMVYLQKENIIDESGMPKERFSAEFPKEGPSILRIQQVVRGDSAAYFCASSPGQGGLNYGYTFGSGTRLTVV.